These 2 T cell receptor beta chains were all obtained from the same sample, sequenced in a study of OX40 agonist ivuxolimab in advanced cancers. Only in-frame clones appear in the TCRdb table, and some are missing; sequencing was by immunoSEQ multiplex PCR. The data contain 33,000 or so clones, 78% of them seen just once; the ten biggest clones take up roughly 13%. Sequencing used CD4+ or CD8+ T cells sorted from blood, obtained in a trial of the OX40 agonist ivuxolimab. The receptors were gathered from an adult with an advanced solid tumor such as melanoma, head and neck, liver or kidney cancer.

This clone was seen more than once but under ten times. The chain combines TRBV19 with TRBJ1-1; D call uncertain. Germline loops: CDR1 LNHDA, CDR2 SQIVND (reference sequence). The CDR3 has 11 amino acids. Trimming took off 2 bases at V and 6 bases at J, with 4 bases between the two ends. The CDR3 nucleotides read TGTGCCAGTAGTATACGGGCTGAAGCTTTCTTT. This encodes CASSIRAEAFF. Drawing the rest from reference TRBV19 and TRBJ1-1, the complete variable domain is DGGITQSPKYLFRKEGQNVTLSCEQNLNHDAMYWYRQDPGQGLRLIYYSQIVNDFQKGDIAEGYSVSREKKESFPLTVTSAQKNPTAFYLCASSIRAEAFFGQGTRLTVV.

This clone was detected only a few times. This chain links TRBV6-6 with TRBJ2-1, with D possibly matching TRBD1 (6 bases). Germline CDR1 MNHNY, CDR2 SVGAGI (reference sequence). Trimming pared 0 bases from V and 5 bases from J, leaving 14 bases between. The length of the CDR3 is 16 residues. The CDR3 DNA reads TGTGCCAGCAGTTACTCGGAGGTACAGGGTCACAATGAGCAGTTCTTC. Translating it yields CASSYSEVQGHNEQFF.